This TCR beta chain was identified during a study of cytomegalovirus exposure and HLA in healthy donors. In the PCR, 60 Vbeta and 13 Jbeta primers were used. The table came from immunoSEQ multiplex PCR; TCRdb's copy has only in-frame clones and leaves some out. Of 65,000 to 100,000 clones listed, around 79% were seen once; the top ten hold roughly 15%. This clone was seen once. Losses at the gene ends were 5 bases for V and 9 bases for J; bases not matched to a gene: 9. This CDR3 spans 14 amino acids. Germline loops: CDR1 LNHDA, CDR2 SQIVND (reference sequence). This TCR derives from a woman between 40 and 55 years old in good health and CMV-seropositive. The material sequenced was PBMCs. V and J are TRBV19 and TRBJ1-5; TRBD1 matches at 8 bases. The CDR3 is CASSADRGRGPQHF. The CDR3 nucleotides read TGTGCCAGTAGTGCAGACAGGGGCCGTGGGCCCCAGCATTTT.